This T cell receptor beta chain was documented in a study of technical replicates of blood from a few donors. Sequencing was performed with immunoSEQ multiplex PCR; in TCRdb, only in-frame clones are kept and a portion is missing. The table has almost 90,000 clones, approximately 94% seen once; the top ten hold about 0.22%. In germline, CDR1 is SGHNT, CDR2 YENEEA. This CDR3 comprises 14 residues. V was pared by 4 bases and J by 9 bases, with 13 bases between. The chain combines TRBV11-3 with TRBJ1-6; D might be TRBD1 (6 bases). The sequence came from a human donor in good health. Sequencing was performed on T cells isolated from PBMCs. CDR3 amino acids: CASSSQGQLSPLHF. CDR3 DNA: TGTGCCAGCAGCTCTCAGGGGCAACTTTCACCCCTCCACTTT.